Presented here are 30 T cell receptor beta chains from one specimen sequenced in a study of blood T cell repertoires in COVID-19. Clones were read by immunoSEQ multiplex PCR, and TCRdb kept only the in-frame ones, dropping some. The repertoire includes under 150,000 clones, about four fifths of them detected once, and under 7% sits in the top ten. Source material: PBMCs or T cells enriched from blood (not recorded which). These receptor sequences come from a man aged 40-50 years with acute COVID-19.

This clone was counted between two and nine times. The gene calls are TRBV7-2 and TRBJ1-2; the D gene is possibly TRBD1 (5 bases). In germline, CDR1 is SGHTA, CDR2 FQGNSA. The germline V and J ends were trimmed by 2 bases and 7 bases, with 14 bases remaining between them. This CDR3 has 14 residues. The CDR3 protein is CASSLLRRGFGYTF. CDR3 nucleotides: TGTGCCAGCAGCTTATTAAGACGGGGGTTTGGCTACACCTTC. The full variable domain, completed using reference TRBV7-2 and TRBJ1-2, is GAGVSQSPSNKVTEKGKDVELRCDPISGHTALYWYRQSLGQGLEFLIYFQGNSAPDKSGLPSDRFSAERTGGSVSTLTIQRTQQEDSAVYLCASSLLRRGFGYTFGSGTRLTVV.

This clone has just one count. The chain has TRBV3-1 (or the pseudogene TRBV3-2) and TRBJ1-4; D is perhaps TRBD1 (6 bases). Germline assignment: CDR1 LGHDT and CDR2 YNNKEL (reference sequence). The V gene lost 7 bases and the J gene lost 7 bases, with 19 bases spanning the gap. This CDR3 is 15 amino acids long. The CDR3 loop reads CASTGALQGSEKLFF. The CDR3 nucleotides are TGTGCCAGCACCGGAGCCTTGCAGGGGTCTGAAAAACTGTTTTTT.

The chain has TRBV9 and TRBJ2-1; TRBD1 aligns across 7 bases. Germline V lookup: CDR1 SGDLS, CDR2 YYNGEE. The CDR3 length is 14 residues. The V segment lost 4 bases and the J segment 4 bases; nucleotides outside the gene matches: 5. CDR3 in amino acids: CASSIGTDYNEQFF. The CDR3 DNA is TGTGCCAGCAGCATCGGGACAGATTACAATGAGCAGTTCTTC.

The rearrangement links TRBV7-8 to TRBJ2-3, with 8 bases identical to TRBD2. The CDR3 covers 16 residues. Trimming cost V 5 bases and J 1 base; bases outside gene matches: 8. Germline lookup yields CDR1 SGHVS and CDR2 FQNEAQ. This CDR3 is CASSLQAGAGTDTQYF. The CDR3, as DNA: TGTGCCAGCAGCCTACAAGCGGGAGCAGGCACAGATACGCAGTATTTT.

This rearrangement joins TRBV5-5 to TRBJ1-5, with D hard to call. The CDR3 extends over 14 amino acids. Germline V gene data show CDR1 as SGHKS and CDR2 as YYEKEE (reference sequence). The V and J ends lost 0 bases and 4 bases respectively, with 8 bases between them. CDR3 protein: CASSLVAKNQPQHF. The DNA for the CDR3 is TGTGCCAGCAGCTTGGTAGCGAAAAATCAGCCCCAGCATTTT.

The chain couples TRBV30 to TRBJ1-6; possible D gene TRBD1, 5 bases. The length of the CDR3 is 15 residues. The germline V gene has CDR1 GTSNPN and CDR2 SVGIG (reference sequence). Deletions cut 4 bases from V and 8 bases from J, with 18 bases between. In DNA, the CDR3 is TGTGCCTGGACTTCACCGGGGAGGGGAGATTCACCCCTCCACTTT. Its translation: CAWTSPGRGDSPLHF.

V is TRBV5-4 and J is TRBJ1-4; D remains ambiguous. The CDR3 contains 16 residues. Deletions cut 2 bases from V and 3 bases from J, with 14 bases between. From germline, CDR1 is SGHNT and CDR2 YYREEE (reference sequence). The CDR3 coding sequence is TGTGCCAGCAGCTTTTTCGCGAGGGATCCTAATGAAAAACTGTTTTTT. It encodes CASSFFARDPNEKLFF.

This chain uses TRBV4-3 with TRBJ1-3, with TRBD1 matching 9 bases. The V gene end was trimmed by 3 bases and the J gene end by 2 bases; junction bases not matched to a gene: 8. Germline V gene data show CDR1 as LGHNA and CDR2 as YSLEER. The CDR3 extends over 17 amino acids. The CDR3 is CASSQGGGQGAGNTIYF. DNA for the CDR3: TGCGCCAGCAGCCAGGGGGGGGGACAGGGAGCTGGAAACACCATATATTTT.

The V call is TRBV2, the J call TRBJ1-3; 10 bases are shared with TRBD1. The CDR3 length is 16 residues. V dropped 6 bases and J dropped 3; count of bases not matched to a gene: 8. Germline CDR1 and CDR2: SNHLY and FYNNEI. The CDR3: CASRAGTGAIGNTIYF. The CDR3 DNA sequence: TGTGCCAGCAGGGCCGGGACAGGGGCAATTGGAAACACCATATATTTT.

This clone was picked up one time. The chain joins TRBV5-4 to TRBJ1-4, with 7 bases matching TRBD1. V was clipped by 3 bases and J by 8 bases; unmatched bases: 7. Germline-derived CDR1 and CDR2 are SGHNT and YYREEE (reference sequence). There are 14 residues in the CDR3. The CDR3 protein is CASSSQGLREKLFF. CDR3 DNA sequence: TGTGCCAGCAGCTCACAGGGGTTAAGAGAAAAACTGTTTTTT.

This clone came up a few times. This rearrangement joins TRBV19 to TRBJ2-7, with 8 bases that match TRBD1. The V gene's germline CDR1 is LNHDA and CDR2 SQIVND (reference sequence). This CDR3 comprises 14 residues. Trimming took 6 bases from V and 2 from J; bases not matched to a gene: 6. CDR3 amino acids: CASSLGQGTYEQYF. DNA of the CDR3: TGTGCCAGTAGCCTAGGACAGGGAACCTACGAGCAGTACTTC.

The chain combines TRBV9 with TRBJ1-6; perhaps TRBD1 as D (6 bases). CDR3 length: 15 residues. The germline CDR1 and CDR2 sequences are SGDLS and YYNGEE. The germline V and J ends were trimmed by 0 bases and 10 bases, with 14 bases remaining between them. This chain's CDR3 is CASSVGGGALSPLHF. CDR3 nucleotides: TGTGCCAGCAGCGTAGGAGGGGGGGCTCTATCACCCCTCCACTTT.

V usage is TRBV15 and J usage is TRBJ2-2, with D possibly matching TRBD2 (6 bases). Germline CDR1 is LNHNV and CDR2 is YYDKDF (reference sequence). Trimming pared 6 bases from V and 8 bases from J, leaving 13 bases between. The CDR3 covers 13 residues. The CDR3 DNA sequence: TGTGCCACCAGAAGCGGGTTTGCGGGGGAGCTGTTTTTT. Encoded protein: CATRSGFAGELFF.

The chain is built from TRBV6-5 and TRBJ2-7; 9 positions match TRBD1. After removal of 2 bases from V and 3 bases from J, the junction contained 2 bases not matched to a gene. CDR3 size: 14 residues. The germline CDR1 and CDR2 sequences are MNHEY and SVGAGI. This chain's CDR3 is CASSYGQGSYEQYF. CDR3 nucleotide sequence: TGTGCCAGCAGTTACGGACAGGGGAGCTACGAGCAGTACTTC.

CDR3: CASNSGSYEQYF. CDR3 DNA sequence: TGTGCCAGCAATAGCGGGAGTTACGAGCAGTACTTC. This chain connects TRBV6-6 to TRBJ2-7; 9 bases are shared with TRBD2. The junction had 2 bases not matched to a gene; V was cut back by 7 bases and J by 4 bases. CDR3 length equals 12 residues. Germline loops: CDR1 MNHNY, CDR2 SVGAGI (reference sequence).

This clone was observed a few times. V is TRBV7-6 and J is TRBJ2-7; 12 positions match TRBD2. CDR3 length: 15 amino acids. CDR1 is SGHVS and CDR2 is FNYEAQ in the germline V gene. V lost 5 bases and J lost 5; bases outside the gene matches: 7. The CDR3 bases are TGTGCCAGCAGCCCCCGACTAGCGGGAGCCAACGAGCAGTACTTC. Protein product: CASSPRLAGANEQYF.

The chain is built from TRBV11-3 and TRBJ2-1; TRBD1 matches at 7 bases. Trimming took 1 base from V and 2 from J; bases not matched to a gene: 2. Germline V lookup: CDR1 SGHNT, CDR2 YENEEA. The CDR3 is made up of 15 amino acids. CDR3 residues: CASSLGQGAYNEQFF. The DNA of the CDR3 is TGTGCCAGCAGCTTAGGGCAGGGGGCCTACAATGAGCAGTTCTTC.

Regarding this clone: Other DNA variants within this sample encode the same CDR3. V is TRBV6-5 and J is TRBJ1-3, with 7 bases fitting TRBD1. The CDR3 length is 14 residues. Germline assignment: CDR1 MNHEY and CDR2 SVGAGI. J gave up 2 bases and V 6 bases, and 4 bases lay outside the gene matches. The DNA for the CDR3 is TGTGCCAGCAGCTCAGACAGGGCTGGAAACACCATATATTTT. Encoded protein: CASSSDRAGNTIYF.

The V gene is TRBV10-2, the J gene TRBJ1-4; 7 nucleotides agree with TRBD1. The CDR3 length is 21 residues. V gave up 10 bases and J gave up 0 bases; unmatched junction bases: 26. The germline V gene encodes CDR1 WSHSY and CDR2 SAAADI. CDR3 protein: CATVPLDREPLSYATNEKLFF. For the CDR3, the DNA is TGCGCCACCGTTCCCCTCGACAGGGAGCCCCTGTCCTATGCAACTAATGAAAAACTGTTTTTT.

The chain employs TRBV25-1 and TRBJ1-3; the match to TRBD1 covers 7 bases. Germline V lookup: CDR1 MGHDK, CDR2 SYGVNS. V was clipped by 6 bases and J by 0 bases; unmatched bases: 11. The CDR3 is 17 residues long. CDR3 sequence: CASRLNRGSSSGNTIYF. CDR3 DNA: TGTGCCAGCAGGTTAAACAGGGGTTCTAGCTCTGGAAACACCATATATTTT.

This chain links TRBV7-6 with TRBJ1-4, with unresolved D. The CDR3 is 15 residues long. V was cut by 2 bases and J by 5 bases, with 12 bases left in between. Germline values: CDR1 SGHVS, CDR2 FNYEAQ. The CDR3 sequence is CASSLTGSANEKLFF. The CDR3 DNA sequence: TGTGCCAGCAGCTTAACCGGGAGTGCAAATGAAAAACTGTTTTTT.

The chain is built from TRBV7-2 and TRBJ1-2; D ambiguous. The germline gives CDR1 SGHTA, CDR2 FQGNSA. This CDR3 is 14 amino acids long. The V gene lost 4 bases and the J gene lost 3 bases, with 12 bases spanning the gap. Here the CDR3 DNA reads TGTGCCAGCAGCTCCACCTCGGGAGACTATGGCTACACCTTC. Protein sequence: CASSSTSGDYGYTF.

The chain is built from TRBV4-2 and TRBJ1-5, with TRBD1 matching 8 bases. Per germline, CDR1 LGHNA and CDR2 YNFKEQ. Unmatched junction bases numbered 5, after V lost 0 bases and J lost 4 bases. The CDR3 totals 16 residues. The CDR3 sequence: CASSQEGNRGNQPQHF. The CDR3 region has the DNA TGTGCCAGCAGCCAAGAGGGGAACAGGGGGAATCAGCCCCAGCATTTT.

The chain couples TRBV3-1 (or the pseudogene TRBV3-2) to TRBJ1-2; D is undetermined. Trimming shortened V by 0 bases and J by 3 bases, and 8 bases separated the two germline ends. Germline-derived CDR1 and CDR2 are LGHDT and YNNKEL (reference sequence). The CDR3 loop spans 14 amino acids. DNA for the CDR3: TGTGCCAGCAGCCAAGAAACCGGGGACTATGGCTACACCTTC. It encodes CASSQETGDYGYTF.

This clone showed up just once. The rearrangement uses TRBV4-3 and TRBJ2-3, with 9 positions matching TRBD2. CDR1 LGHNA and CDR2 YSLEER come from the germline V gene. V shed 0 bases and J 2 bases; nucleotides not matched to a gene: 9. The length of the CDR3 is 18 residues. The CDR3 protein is CASSQDLGRGGNTDTQYF. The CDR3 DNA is TGCGCCAGCAGCCAAGATTTGGGGCGGGGGGGCAACACAGATACGCAGTATTTT.

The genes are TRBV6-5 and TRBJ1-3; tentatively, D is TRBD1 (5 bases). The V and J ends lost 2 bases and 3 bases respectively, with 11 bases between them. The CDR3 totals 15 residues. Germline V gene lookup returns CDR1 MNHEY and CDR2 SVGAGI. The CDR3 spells CASSYRGSGGNTIYF. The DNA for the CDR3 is TGTGCCAGCAGTTACAGGGGTTCGGGTGGAAACACCATATATTTT.

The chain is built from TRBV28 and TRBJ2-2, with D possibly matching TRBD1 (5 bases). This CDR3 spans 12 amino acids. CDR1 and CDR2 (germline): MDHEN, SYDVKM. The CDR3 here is CADQGLSGELFF. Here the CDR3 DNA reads TGTGCTGACCAGGGCCTTTCCGGGGAGCTGTTTTTT.

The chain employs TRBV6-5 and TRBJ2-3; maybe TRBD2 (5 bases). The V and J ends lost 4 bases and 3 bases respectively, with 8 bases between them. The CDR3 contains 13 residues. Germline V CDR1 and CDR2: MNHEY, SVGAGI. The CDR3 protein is CASSFTGTDTQYF. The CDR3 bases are TGTGCCAGCAGTTTCACGGGAACAGATACGCAGTATTTT.

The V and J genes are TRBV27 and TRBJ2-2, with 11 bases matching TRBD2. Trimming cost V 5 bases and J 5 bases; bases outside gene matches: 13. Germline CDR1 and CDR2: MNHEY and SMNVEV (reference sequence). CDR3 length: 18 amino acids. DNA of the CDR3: TGTGCCAGCAGTCCTCGGGCTAGCGGGGGGCCGGGGACCGGGGAGCTGTTTTTT. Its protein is CASSPRASGGPGTGELFF.

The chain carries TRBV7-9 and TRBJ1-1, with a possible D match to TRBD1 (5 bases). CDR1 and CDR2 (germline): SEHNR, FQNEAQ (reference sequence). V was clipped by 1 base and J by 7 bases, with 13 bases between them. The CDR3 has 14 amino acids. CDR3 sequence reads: CASSLGSQAFEAFF. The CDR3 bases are TGTGCCAGCAGCTTAGGCTCACAGGCATTTGAAGCTTTCTTT.